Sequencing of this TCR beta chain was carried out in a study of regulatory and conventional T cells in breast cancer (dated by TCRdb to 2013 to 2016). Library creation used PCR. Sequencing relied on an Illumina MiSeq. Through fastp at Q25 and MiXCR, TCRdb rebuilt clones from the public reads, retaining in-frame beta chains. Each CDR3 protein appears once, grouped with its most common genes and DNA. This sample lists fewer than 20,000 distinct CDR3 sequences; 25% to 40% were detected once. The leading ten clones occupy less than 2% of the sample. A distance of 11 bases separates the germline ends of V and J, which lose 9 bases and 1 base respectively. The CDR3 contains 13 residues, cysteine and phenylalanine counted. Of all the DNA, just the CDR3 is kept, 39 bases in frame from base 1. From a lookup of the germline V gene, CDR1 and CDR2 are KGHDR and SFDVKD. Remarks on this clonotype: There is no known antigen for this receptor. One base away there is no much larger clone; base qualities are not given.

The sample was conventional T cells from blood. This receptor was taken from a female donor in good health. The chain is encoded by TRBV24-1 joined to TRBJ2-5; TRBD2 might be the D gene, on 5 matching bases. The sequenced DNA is TGTGCCACCGGAGGCCTAGCCCAAGAGACCCAGTACTTC. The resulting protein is CATGGLAQETQYF.